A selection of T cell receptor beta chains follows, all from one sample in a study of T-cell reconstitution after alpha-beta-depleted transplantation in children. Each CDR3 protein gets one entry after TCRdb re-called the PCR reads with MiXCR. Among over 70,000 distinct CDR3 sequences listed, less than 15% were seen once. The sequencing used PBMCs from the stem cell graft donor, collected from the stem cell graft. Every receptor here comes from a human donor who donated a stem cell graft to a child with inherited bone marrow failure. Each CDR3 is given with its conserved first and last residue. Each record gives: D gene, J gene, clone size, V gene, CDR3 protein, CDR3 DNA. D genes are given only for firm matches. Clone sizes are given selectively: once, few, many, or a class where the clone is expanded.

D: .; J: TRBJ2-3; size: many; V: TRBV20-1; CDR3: CSARATDTQYF; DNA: TGCAGTGCTAGAGCAACAGATACGCAGTATTTT
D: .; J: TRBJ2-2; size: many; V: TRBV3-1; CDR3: CASSLWVSTSGELFF; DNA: TGTGCCAGCAGCCTCTGGGTGTCAACGTCCGGGGAGCTGTTTTTT
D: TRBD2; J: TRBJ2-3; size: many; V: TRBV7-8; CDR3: CASSPPRRLAGARGTQYF; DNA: TGTGCCAGCAGCCCCCCAAGGAGGCTAGCGGGAGCCCGGGGTACGCAGTATTTT
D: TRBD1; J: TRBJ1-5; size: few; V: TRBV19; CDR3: CASNLGTGSQPQHF; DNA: TGTGCCAGTAACCTCGGGACAGGGTCTCAGCCCCAGCATTTT
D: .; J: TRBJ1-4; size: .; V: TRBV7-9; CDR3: CASSPGRGATNEKLFF; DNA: TGTGCCAGCAGCCCCGGGAGGGGAGCAACTAATGAAAAACTGTTTTTT
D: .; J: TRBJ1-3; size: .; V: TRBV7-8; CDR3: CASSLDSTVDSGNTIYF; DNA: TGTGCCAGCAGCCTAGATTCGACTGTGGACTCTGGAAACACCATATATTTT
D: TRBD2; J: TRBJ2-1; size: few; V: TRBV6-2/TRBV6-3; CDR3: CASSYRGTSGNEQFF; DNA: TGTGCCAGCAGTTACCGGGGGACTAGCGGTAATGAGCAGTTCTTC
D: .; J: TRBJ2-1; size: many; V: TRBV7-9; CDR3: CASSLGGGPREQFF; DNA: TGTGCCAGCAGCTTAGGGGGGGGCCCACGGGAGCAGTTCTTC
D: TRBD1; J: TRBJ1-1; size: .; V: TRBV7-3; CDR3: CASSQDRDAEAFF; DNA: TGTGCCAGCAGCCAGGACAGGGATGCTGAAGCTTTCTTT
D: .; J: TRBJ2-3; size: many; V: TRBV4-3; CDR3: CASSQDRHVTDTQYF; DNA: TGCGCCAGCAGCCAAGATCGGCATGTCACAGATACGCAGTATTTT
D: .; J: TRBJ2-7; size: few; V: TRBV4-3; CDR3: CASSQASYGEQYF; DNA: TGCGCCAGCAGCCAAGCCTCCTATGGCGAGCAGTACTTC
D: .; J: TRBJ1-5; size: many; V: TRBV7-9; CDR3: CASSLYADIPDQPQHF; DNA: TGTGCCAGCAGCTTATATGCCGACATCCCTGATCAGCCCCAGCATTTT
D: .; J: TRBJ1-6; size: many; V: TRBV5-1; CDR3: CASSWGGGSPLHF; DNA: TGCGCCAGCAGCTGGGGGGGGGGTTCACCCCTCCACTTT
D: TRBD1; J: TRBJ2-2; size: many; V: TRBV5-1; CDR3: CASSLFGTGVAGELFF; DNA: TGCGCCAGCAGCTTGTTTGGGACAGGGGTCGCCGGGGAGCTGTTTTTT
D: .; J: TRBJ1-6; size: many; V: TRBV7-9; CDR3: CASSLEGSGDSPLHF; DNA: TGTGCCAGCAGCTTAGAAGGTTCTGGGGATTCACCCCTCCACTTT
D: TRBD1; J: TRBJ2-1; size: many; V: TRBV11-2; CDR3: CASSLESGQAYEQFF; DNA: TGTGCCAGCAGCTTGGAGTCCGGACAGGCCTATGAGCAGTTCTTC
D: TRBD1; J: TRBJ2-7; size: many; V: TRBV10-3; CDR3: CAISDRSGQGSYEQYF; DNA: TGTGCCATCAGTGATAGGTCGGGACAGGGGTCCTACGAGCAGTACTTC
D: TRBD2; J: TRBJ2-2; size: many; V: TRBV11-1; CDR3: CASSLGGLGDTGELFF; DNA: TGTGCCAGCAGCTTGGGGGGACTAGGGGACACCGGGGAGCTGTTTTTT
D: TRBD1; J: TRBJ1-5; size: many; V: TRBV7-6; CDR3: CASSLLEGRGDQPQHF; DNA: TGTGCCAGCAGCTTATTAGAGGGCAGGGGGGATCAGCCCCAGCATTTT
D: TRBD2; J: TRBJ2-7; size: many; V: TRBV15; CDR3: CATGTSVSYEQYF; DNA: TGTGCCACCGGGACTAGCGTCTCCTACGAGCAGTACTTC
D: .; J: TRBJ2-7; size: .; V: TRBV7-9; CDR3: CASGPGLPCSYEQYF; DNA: TGTGCCAGCGGCCCCGGGCTCCCCTGCTCCTACGAGCAGTACTTC
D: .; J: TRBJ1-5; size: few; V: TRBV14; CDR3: CASSQGGINQPQHF; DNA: TGTGCCAGCAGCCAGGGGGGGATCAATCAGCCCCAGCATTTT
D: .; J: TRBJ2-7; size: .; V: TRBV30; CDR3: CAWSVLLSSYEQYF; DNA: TGTGCCTGGAGTGTACTGCTATCCTCCTACGAGCAGTACTTC
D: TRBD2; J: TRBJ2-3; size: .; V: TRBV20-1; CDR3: CSARTSGRGDTQYF; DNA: TGCAGTGCTAGGACTAGCGGGAGAGGAGATACGCAGTATTTT
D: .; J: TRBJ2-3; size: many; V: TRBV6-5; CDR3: CASSTSGADTQYF; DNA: TGTGCCAGCAGTACCTCAGGGGCAGATACGCAGTATTTT
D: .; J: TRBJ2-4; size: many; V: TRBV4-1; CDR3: CASSQRKDTLAKNIQYF; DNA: TGCGCCAGCAGCCAGAGAAAGGACACTCTAGCCAAAAACATTCAGTACTTC
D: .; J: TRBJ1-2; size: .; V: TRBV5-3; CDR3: CAMSSGTVFYGYTF; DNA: TGTGCCATGAGCTCCGGGACGGTCTTCTATGGCTACACCTTC
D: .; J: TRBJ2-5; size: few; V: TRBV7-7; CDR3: CASSKRIDETQYF; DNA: TGTGCTAGCAGCAAACGGATAGATGAGACCCAGTACTTC
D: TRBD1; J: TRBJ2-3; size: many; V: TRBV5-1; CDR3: CASRLGQRTDTQYF; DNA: TGCGCCAGCAGGCTGGGACAGCGCACAGATACGCAGTATTTT
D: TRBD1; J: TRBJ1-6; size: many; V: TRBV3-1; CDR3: CASSPQGVWNSPLHF; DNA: TGTGCCAGCAGCCCCCAGGGGGTGTGGAATTCACCCCTCCACTTT
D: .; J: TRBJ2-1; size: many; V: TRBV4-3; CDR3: CASSRGRLEQFF; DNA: TGCGCCAGCAGCCGCGGACGGCTCGAACAGTTCTTC
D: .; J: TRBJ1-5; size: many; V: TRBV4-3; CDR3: CASSLSPDGNQPQHF; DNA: TGCGCCAGCAGCCTCAGCCCGGACGGGAATCAGCCCCAGCATTTT
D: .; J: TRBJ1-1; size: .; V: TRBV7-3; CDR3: CASSPTQGSTEAFF; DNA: TGTGCCAGCAGCCCCACTCAGGGGAGCACTGAAGCTTTCTTT
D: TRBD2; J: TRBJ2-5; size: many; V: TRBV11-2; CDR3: CASSSFGAGDRSQYF; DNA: TGTGCCAGCAGCTCCTTCGGGGCGGGGGACCGGTCCCAGTACTTC
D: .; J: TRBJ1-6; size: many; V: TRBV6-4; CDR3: CASSPSMGGGSSYNSPLHF; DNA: TGTGCCAGCAGTCCCTCTATGGGGGGCGGATCCTCCTATAATTCACCCCTCCACTTT
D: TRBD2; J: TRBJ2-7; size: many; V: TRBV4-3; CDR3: CASSQGGLAGVEQYF; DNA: TGCGCCAGCAGCCAAGGGGGACTAGCGGGAGTCGAGCAGTACTTC
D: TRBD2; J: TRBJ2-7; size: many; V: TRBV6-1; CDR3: CASSEAGTSGAYEQYF; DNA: TGTGCCAGCAGTGAAGCCGGGACTAGCGGGGCCTACGAGCAGTACTTC
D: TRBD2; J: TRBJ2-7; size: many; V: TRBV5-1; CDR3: CASATQPGLVNEQYF; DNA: TGCGCCAGCGCAACTCAACCGGGACTAGTCAACGAGCAGTACTTC
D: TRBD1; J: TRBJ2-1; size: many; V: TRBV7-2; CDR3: CASSLDPGQGNEQFF; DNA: TGTGCCAGCAGCTTGGATCCGGGACAGGGCAATGAGCAGTTCTTC
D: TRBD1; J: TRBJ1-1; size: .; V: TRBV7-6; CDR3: CASSSDRLNTEAFF; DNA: TGTGCCAGCAGCTCGGACAGGCTGAACACTGAAGCTTTCTTT
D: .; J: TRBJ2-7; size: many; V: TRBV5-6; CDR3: CASSLKSSYEQYF; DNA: TGTGCCAGCAGCTTGAAGAGCTCCTACGAGCAGTACTTC
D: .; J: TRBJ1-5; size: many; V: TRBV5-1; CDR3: CASRSSPNQPQHF; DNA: TGCGCCAGCAGGTCCAGCCCAAATCAGCCCCAGCATTTT